Listed here are 8 T cell receptor beta chains from one sample, sequenced in a study of PD-1 blockade in classical Hodgkin lymphoma. Specified time point: cycle 4 day 1 (C4D1), after 5 to 7 weeks of nivolumab. Each patient relapsed following autologous stem cell transplantation, and prior brentuximab vedotin exposure differed. The data were produced by immunoSEQ multiplex PCR, yet TCRdb's version contains in-frame clones alone and is incomplete. There are around 25,000 clones in the sample; about 70% occur only once, and approximately 30% lies in the top ten. The sample here was peripheral blood mononuclear cells (PBMCs), taken before the fourth cycle of nivolumab. These receptors came from a human donor with classical Hodgkin lymphoma.

The chain combines TRBV27 with TRBJ1-2, with D unresolved. The CDR3 covers 13 residues. V lost 5 bases and J 4 bases, leaving 11 bases between the germline ends. Germline loops: CDR1 MNHEY, CDR2 SMNVEV (reference sequence). The CDR3 nucleotides are TGTGCCAGCAGTCCGACGGCCGCCTATGGCTACACCTTC. It encodes CASSPTAAYGYTF.

This chain links TRBV6-4 with TRBJ2-3, with 9 nucleotides matching TRBD2. V lost 3 bases and J lost 2; bases outside the gene matches: 3. Germline-derived CDR1 and CDR2 are MRHNA and SNTAGT. The length of the CDR3 is 15 residues. CDR3 nucleotides: TGTGCCAGCAGTGATGGCGGGGGGGCCACAGATACGCAGTATTTT. Amino acids: CASSDGGGATDTQYF.

This clone is categorized as medium-sized (0.01 to 0.1%). The chain recombines TRBV21-1 with TRBJ1-2. TRBV21-1 represents a pseudogene. There are 15 residues in the CDR3. CDR3 protein: CASIMPAEGGYGYTF. Written as DNA, the CDR3 is TGTGCCAGCATCATGCCGGCCGAGGGAGGCTATGGCTACACCTTC.

The rearrangement joins TRBV28 to TRBJ2-3; D perhaps matches TRBD2 (5 bases). CDR3 length: 14 residues. The germline CDR1 and CDR2 sequences are MDHEN and SYDVKM. The ends were cut back, 6 bases at V and 3 bases at J, with 13 bases in the middle. The CDR3 coding sequence is TGTGCCAGCAGCACTACTAGAAGAACAGATACGCAGTATTTT. It translates to CASSTTRRTDTQYF.

In its sample, this clone was seen a few times. The chain combines TRBV6-5 with TRBJ1-1; tentative D call: TRBD1 (6 bases). The V gene's germline CDR1 is MNHEY and CDR2 SVGAGI. The CDR3 runs to 14 residues. Trimming removed 2 bases at V and 5 bases at J, with 12 bases between. The CDR3 spells CASSYQDRGTEAFF. In DNA, the CDR3 is TGTGCCAGCAGTTACCAGGACAGAGGGACTGAAGCTTTCTTT.

The J gene is TRBJ2-6, the V gene TRBV18; 9 bases match TRBD1. CDR1 KGHSH and CDR2 LQKENI come from the germline V gene. V dropped 3 bases and J dropped 1; count of bases not matched to a gene: 7. The CDR3 has 18 residues. CDR3 in amino acids: CASSPRTGALSGANVLTF. In DNA, the CDR3 is TGTGCCAGCTCACCCAGGACAGGGGCCTTATCTGGGGCCAACGTCCTGACTTTC. The full variable domain, its missing parts supplied by reference TRBV18 and TRBJ2-6, is NAGVMQNPRHLVRRRGQEARLRCSPMKGHSHVYWYRQLPEEGLKFMVYLQKENIIDESGMPKERFSAEFPKEGPSILRIQQVVRGDSAAYFCASSPRTGALSGANVLTFGAGSRLTVL.

The gene calls are TRBV19 and TRBJ2-1; 10 bases align to TRBD2. The J segment lost 6 bases and the V segment lost 4 bases, leaving 6 bases of the junction unmatched. Germline V lookup: CDR1 LNHDA, CDR2 SQIVND (reference sequence). The CDR3 contains 15 residues. The CDR3 loop is CASSTLAGDFNEQFF. The CDR3 bases are TGTGCCAGTAGTACCCTAGCGGGGGATTTCAATGAGCAGTTCTTC. Full variable domain (missing parts from reference TRBV19 and TRBJ2-1): DGGITQSPKYLFRKEGQNVTLSCEQNLNHDAMYWYRQDPGQGLRLIYYSQIVNDFQKGDIAEGYSVSREKKESFPLTVTSAQKNPTAFYLCASSTLAGDFNEQFFGPGTRLTVL.

Within the sample, this clone is medium-sized. The DNA for the CDR3 is TGCGCCAGCAGCCAAGATCAGGGTAATGGCTACACCTTC. This codes for CASSQDQGNGYTF. J is TRBJ1-2 and V is TRBV4-3; D possibly corresponds to TRBD1 (5 bases). Germline CDR1 and CDR2: LGHNA and YSLEER. The V end was cut by 0 bases, the J end by 6 bases, with 8 bases between. The CDR3 has 13 residues.